This TCR beta chain was documented in a study of beta chain features in type 1 diabetes. This CDR3 comprises 14 residues. Germline V gene data show CDR1 as SGHNT and CDR2 as YYREEE (reference sequence). V was shortened by 0 bases and J by 9 bases, with 13 bases between the two germline ends. Of the isolated RNA, all was reverse transcribed, and so the sequenced material was expressed TCRB transcripts. Sequencing used immunoSEQ multiplex PCR; TCRdb keeps in-frame clones, though not all of them. The sample has 850,000 to 900,000 clones, roughly 17% seen once. The TCR comes from a woman younger than 35 in good health. What was sequenced was naive CD4+ T cells from blood. V is TRBV5-4 and J is TRBJ1-5; D ambiguous. The CDR3 sequence: CASSLAGNDGPQHF. In DNA form, the CDR3 reads TGTGCCAGCAGCTTGGCAGGAAACGATGGGCCCCAGCATTTT.